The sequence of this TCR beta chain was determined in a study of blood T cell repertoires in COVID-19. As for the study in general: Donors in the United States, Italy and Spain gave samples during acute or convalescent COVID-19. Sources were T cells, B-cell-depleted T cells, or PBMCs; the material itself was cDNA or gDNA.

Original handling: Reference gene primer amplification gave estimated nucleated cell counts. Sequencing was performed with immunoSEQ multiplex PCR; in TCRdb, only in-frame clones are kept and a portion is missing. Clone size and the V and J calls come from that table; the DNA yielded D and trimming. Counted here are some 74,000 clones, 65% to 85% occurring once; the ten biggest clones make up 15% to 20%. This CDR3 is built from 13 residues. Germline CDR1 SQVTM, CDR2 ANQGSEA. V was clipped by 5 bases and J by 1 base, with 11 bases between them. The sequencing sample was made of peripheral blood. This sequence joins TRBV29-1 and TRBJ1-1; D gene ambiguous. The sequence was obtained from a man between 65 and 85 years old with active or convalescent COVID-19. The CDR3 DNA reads TGCAGCGTTTTGTGGCACCGGAACACTGAAGCTTTCTTT. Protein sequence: CSVLWHRNTEAFF.